The clone carrying this T cell receptor (beta chain) was seen a single time. The antigen is unknown. Germline V gene data show CDR1 as KGHSH and CDR2 as LQKENI. The CDR3 extends over 13 amino acids. V lost 5 bases to trimming and J lost 11 bases; unmatched junction nucleotides: 3. This entry comes from a study of cytomegalovirus exposure and HLA in healthy donors. Findings and caveats of the study: A missense DCLRE1C variant was associated with V- and J-gene trimming of TCR beta chains in a later analysis, and an independent cohort replicated the association. It was shown in a later analysis that HLA-associated TCR beta chains were more clonally expanded than other, equally common chains.

Researchers ran the PCR with 60 Vbeta and 13 Jbeta primers. Repertoires were generated with immunoSEQ multiplex PCR, while TCRdb's copy carries only in-frame clones and drops some. The sample lists about 150,000 clones; approximately 82% were seen once. The TCR originated in a man aged 35 to 55 in good health and CMV-seronegative. Input material: PBMCs. This sequence joins TRBV18 and TRBJ2-6, with 10 positions matching TRBD1. CDR3 in DNA: TGTGCCAGCTCAGCCGGGACAGGGGACGTCCTGACTTTC. Translation: CASSAGTGDVLTF. Together with reference TRBV18 and TRBJ2-6, the CDR3 gives the full variable domain: NAGVMQNPRHLVRRRGQEARLRCSPMKGHSHVYWYRQLPEEGLKFMVYLQKENIIDESGMPKERFSAEFPKEGPSILRIQQVVRGDSAAYFCASSAGTGDVLTFGAGSRLTVL.